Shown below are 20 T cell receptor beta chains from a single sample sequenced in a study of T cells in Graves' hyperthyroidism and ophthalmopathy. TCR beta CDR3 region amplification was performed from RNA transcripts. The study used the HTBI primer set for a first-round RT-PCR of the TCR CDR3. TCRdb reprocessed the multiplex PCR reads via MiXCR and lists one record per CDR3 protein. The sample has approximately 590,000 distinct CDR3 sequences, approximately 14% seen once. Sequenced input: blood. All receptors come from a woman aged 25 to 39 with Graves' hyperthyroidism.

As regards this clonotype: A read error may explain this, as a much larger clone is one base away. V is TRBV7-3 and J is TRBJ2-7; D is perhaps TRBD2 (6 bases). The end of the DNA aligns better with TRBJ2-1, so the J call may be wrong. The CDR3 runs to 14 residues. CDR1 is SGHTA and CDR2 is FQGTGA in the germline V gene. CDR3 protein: CASSTLGSGYEQFF. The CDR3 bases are TGTGCCAGCAGTACCTTGGGTAGCGGCTACGAGCAGTTCTTC.

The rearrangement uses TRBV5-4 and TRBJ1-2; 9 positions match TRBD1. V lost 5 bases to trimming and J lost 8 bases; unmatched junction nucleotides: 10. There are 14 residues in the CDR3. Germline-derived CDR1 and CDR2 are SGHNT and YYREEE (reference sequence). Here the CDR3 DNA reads TGTGCCAGCAGGCAGACAGGGGGTGGGTTCGGCTACACCTTC. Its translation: CASRQTGGGFGYTF.

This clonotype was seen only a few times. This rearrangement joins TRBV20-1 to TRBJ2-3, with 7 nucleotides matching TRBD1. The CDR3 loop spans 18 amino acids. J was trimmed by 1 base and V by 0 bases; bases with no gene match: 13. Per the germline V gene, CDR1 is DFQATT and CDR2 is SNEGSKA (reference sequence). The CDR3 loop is CSARDPRDREIGTDTQYF. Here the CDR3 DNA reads TGCAGTGCTAGAGACCCCCGTGACAGGGAGATAGGCACAGATACGCAGTATTTT.

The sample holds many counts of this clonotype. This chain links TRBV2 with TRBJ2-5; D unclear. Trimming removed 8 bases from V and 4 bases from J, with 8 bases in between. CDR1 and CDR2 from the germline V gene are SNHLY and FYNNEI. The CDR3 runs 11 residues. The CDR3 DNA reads TGTGCCAGCCCTACGACAGAGACCCAGTACTTC. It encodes CASPTTETQYF.

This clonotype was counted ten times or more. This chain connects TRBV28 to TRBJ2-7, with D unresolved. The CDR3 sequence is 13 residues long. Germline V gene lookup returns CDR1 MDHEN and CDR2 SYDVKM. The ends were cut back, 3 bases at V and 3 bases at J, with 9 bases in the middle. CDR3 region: CASSLIGYYEQYF. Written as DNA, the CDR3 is TGTGCCAGCAGTTTGATAGGTTACTACGAGCAGTACTTC.

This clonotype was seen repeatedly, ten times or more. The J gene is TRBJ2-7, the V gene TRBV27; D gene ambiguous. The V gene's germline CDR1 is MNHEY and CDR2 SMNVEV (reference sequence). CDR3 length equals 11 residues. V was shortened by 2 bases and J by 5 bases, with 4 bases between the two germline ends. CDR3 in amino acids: CASSLGNEQYF. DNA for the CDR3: TGTGCCAGCAGTTTAGGAAACGAGCAGTACTTC.

The CDR3 bases are TGCAGTGCTAGAAGCGCCTTCCTAAGCTCCTACGAGCAGTACTTC. It is translated as CSARSAFLSSYEQYF. The chain uses TRBV20-1 and TRBJ2-7, with unresolved D. Germline V gene data show CDR1 as DFQATT and CDR2 as SNEGSKA (reference sequence). The CDR3 has 15 amino acids. V lost 2 bases and J 0 bases, leaving 14 bases between the germline ends.

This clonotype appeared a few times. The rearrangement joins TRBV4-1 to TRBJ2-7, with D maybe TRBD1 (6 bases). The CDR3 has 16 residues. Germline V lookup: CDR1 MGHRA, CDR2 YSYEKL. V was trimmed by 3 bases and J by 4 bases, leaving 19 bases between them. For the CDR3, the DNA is TGCGCCAGCAGCCAGGTAGCACAGGGAATTGCATACGAGCAGTACTTC. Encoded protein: CASSQVAQGIAYEQYF.

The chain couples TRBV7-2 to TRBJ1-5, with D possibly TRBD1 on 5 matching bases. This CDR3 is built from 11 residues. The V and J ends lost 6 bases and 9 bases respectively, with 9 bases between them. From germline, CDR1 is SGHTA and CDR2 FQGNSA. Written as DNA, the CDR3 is TGTGCCAGCAGTTCTCAGGGGCCCCAGCATTTT. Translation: CASSSQGPQHF.

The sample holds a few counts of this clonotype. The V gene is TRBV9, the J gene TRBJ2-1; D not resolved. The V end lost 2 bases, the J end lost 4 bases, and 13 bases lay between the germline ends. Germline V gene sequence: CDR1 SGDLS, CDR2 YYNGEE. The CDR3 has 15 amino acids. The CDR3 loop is CASSVYGGLYNEQFF. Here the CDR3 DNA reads TGTGCCAGCAGCGTCTACGGCGGCCTTTACAATGAGCAGTTCTTC.

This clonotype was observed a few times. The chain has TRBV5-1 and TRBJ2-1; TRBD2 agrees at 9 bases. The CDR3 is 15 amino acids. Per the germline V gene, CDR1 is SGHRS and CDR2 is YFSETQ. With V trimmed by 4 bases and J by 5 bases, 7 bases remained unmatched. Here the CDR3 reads CASSPGLASHNEQFF. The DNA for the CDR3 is TGCGCCAGCAGCCCGGGACTAGCCTCACACAATGAGCAGTTCTTC.

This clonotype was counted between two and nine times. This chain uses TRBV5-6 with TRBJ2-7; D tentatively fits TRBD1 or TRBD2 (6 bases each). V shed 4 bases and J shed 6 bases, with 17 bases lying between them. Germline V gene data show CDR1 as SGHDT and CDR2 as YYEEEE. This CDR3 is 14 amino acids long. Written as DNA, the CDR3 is TGTGCCAGCAGCCAGGGGCCCCCGGAGGGCGAGCAGTACTTC. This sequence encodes CASSQGPPEGEQYF.

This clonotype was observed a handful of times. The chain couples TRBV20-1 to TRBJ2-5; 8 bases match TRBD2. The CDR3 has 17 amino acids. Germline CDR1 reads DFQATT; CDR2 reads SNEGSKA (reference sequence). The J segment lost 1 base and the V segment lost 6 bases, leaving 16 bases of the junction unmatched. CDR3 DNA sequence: TGCAGTGCCTTGTCCGGAGGGTTAGCGGGACCCCAAGAGACCCAGTACTTC. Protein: CSALSGGLAGPQETQYF.

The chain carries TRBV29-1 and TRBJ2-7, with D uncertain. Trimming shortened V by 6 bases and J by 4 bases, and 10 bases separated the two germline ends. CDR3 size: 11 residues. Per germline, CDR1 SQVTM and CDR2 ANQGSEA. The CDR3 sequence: CSVRITYEQYF. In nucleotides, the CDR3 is TGCAGCGTCCGGATTACTTACGAGCAGTACTTC.

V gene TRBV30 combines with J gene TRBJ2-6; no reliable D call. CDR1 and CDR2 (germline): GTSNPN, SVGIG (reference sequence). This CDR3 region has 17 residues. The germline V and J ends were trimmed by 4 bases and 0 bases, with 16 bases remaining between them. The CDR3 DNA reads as TGTGCCTGGACCTGGGGATTCACAAGCTCTGGGGCCAACGTCCTGACTTTC. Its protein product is CAWTWGFTSSGANVLTF.

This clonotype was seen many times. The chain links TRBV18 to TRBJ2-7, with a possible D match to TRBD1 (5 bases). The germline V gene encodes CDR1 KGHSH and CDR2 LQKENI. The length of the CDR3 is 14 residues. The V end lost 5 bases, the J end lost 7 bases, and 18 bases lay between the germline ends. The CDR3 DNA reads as TGTGCCAGCTCAGAATCGCAGGGCTTTGGGGAGCAGTACTTC. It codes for CASSESQGFGEQYF.

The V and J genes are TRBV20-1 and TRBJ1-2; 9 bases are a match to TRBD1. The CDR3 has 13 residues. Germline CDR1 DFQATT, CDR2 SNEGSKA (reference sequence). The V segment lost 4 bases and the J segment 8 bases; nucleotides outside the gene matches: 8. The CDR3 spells CSATRDRELGYTF. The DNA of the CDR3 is TGCAGTGCTACCCGGGACAGGGAGCTGGGCTACACCTTC.

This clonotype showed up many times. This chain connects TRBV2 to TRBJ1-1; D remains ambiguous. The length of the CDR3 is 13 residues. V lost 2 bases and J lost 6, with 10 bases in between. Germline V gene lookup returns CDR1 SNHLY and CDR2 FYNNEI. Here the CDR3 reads CASSEFRLPEAFF. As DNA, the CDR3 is TGTGCCAGCAGTGAATTCCGGCTGCCTGAAGCTTTCTTT.

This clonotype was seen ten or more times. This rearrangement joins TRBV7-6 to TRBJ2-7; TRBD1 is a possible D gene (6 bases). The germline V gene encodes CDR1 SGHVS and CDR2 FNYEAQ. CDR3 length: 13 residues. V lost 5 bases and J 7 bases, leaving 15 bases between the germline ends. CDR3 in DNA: TGTGCCAGCAGCCCGGTAGGGGGTCGGGAGCAGTACTTC. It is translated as CASSPVGGREQYF.

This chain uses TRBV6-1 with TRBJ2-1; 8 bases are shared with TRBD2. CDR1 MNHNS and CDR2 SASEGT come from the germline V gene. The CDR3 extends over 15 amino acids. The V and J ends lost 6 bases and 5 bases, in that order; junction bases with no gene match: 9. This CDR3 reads CASRGSSGPDNEQFF. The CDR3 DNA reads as TGTGCCAGCAGAGGTTCTAGCGGGCCTGACAATGAGCAGTTCTTC.